This T cell receptor beta chain is from a study of beta chain features in type 1 diabetes. Every isolated RNA sample was fully reverse transcribed, so sequencing captured expressed TCRB transcripts. TCRdb's table, derived via immunoSEQ multiplex PCR, lists solely in-frame clones and lacks some. The repertoire includes under 400,000 clones, roughly a fifth of them detected once, and approximately 0.041% sits in the top ten. The sequenced sample was naive CD4+ T cells from blood. The TCR comes from a woman under 30 in good health.

This CDR3 reads CAWIESAGWQYF. CDR3 DNA sequence: TGTGCCTGGATCGAATCCGCAGGGTGGCAGTACTTC. The chain carries TRBV30 and TRBJ2-7; weak D call: TRBD1 (5 bases). Trimming left V 4 bases short and J 9 bases short, with 16 bases between. The germline gives CDR1 GTSNPN, CDR2 SVGIG (reference sequence). The CDR3 runs 12 residues.